This T cell receptor beta chain is from a study of shared clonotypes between healthy human individuals. The wider study: Donors were a couple of women and three men aged 18 to 49. Study-level points and caveats: Clonotypes not shared had lower generation probabilities than those common to all four donors. An effect of sequencing depth on clonotype sharing among donors was expected.

This clone was recorded once. What it binds is not known. At the DNA level, this CDR3 is encoded by other sequences in the same sample as well. Germline loops: CDR1 MDHEN, CDR2 SYDVKM. The CDR3 contains 13 residues. Trimming pared 1 base from V and 2 bases from J, leaving 6 bases between. Clones were sequenced by immunoSEQ multiplex PCR, and TCRdb holds only the in-frame ones, with some missing. There are 2 million to 2.5 million clones in the sample; around 90% occur only once, and 0.3% to 0.45% lies in the top ten. Sequences were obtained from naive CD4+ T cells from PBMCs. The subset denotes: CD45RA+ positively selected. J is TRBJ2-7 and V is TRBV28; D unresolved. The sequence derives from a man between 18 and 35 years old in good health. Some clones in this sample may be carry-over from other donors' samples. The CDR3 reads CASSLSPTYEQYF. CDR3 DNA: TGTGCCAGCAGTTTATCTCCAACCTACGAGCAGTACTTC.